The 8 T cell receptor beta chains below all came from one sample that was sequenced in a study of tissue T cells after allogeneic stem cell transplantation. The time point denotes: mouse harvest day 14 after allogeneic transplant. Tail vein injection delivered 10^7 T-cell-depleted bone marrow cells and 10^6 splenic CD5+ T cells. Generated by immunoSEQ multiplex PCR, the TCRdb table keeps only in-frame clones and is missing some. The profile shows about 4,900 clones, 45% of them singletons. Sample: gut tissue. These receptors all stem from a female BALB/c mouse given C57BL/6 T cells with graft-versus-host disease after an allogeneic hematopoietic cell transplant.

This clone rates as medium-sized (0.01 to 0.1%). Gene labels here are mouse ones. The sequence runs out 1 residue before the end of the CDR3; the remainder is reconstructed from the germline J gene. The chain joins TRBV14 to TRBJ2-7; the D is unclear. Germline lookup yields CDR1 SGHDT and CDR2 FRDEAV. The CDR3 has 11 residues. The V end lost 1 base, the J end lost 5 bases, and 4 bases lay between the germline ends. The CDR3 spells CASSFVDEQYF. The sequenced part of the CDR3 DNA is TGTGCCAGCAGTTTCGTCGATGAACAGTAC.

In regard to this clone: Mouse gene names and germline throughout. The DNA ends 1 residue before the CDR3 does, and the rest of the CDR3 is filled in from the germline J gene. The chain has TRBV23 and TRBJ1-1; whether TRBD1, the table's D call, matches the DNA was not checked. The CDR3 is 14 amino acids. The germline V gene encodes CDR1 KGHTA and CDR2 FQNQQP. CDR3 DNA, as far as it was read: TGCTCCAGCAGTCCACAGGGGGCAAACACAGAAGTCTTC. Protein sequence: CSSSPQGANTEVF. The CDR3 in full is CSSSPQGANTEVFF.

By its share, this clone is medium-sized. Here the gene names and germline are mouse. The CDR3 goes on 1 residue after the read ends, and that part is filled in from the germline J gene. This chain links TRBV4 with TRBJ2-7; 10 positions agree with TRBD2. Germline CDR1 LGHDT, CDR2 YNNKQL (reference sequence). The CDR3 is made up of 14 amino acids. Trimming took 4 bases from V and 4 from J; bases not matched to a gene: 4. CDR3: CASSSRDWGYEQYF. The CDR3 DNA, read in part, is TGTGCCAGCAGCTCCCGGGACTGGGGATATGAACAGTAC.

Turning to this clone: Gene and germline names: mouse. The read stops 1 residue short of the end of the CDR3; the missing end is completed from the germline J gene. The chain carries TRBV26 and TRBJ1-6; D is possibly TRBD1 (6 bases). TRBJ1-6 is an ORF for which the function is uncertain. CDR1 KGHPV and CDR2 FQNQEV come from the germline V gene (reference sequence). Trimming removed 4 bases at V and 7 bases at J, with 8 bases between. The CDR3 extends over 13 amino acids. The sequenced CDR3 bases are TGTGCCAGCAGTCGGGGGGCGAATTCGCCCCTCTAC. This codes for CASSRGANSPLY. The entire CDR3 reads CASSRGANSPLYF.

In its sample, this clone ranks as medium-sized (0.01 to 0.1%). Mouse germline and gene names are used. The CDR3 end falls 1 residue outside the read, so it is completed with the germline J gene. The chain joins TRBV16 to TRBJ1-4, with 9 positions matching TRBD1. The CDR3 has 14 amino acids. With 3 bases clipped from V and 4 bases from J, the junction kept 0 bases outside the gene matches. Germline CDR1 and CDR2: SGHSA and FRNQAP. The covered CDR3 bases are TGTGCAAGCAGCTTGGGACAGGGCAACGAAAGATTATTT. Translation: CASSLGQGNERLF. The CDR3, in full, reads CASSLGQGNERLFF.

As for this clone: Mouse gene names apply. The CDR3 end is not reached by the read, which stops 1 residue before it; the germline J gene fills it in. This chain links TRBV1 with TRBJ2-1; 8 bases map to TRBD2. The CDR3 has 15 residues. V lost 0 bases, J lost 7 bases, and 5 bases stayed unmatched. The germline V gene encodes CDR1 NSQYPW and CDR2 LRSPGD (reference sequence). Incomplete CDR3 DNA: TGCACCTGCAGTGCAGATTTGGGGGGGAGGGCTGAGCAGTTC. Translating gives CTCSADLGGRAEQF. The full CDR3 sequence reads CTCSADLGGRAEQFF.

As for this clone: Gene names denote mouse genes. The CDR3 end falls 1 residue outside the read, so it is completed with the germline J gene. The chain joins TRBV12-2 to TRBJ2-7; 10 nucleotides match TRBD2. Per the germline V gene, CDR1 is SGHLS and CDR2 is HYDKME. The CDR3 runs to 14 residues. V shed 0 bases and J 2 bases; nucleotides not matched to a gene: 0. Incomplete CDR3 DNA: TGTGCCAGCTCTCTCACTGGGGGGGCCTATGAACAGTAC. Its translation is CASSLTGGAYEQY. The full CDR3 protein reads CASSLTGGAYEQYF.

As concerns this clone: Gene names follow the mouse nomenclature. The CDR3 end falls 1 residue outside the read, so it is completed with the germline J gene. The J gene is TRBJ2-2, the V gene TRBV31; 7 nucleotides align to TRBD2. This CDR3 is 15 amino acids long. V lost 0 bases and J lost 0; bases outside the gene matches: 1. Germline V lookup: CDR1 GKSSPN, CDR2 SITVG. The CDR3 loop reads CAWSLGGSNTGQLYF. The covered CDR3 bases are TGTGCCTGGAGTCTGGGGGGGTCAAACACCGGGCAGCTCTAC. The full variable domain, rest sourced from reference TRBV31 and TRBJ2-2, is AQTIHQWPVAEIKAVGSPLSLGCTIKGKSSPNLYWYWQATGGTLQQLFYSITVGQVESVVQLNLSASRPKDDQFILSTEKLLLSHSGFYLCAWSLGGSNTGQLYFGEGSKLTVL.